This T cell receptor (beta chain) was sequenced during a study of T cells after yellow fever vaccination. Whole-study results and caveats: The appearance of a small share of clonotypes in both CD4 and CD8 compartments was observed. Within FACS-sorted repertoires, abundant clonotypes contaminating from the bulk population could be present.

By 5'RACE template switching, TCR cDNA was produced, with a universal primer site and UMIs added in the process. TCRdb used MiXCR to reprocess the 5' RACE reads, holding one entry per CDR3 protein. The sample contains 150,000 to 200,000 distinct CDR3 sequences, 11% of which appear only once. Looked up from germline, CDR1 is SGHRS and CDR2 is YFSETQ. This CDR3 region has 15 residues. V lost 1 base and J lost 3, with 11 bases in between. Turning to this clonotype: Its antigen remains unidentified.

This chain connects TRBV5-1 to TRBJ2-4; tentative D call: TRBD2 (7 bases). Source: CD8+ T cells sorted from PBMCs, taken 15 days after the yellow fever booster vaccination. This TCR was sampled from a young man who received the YFV17D yellow fever vaccine. The CDR3 spells CASSLRGAGKNIQYF. The CDR3 DNA reads as TGCGCCAGCAGCTTGCGGGGGGCCGGCAAAAACATTCAGTACTTC.